Listed here is a single TCR beta chain. Sequencing was at deep level. For unsorted PBMC, around 270 ng DNA per replicate equaled 32,000 or so T cell genomes. Original data processing: ImmunoSEQ output lacked quality scores and full-length reads, limiting matched filtering. TCRdb's copy holds only in-frame clones and misses some; the assay was immunoSEQ multiplex PCR. The DNA gave D and trimming, while V, J and clone size come from that table. Of around 450,000 clones in the sample, 70% to 80% were seen once. The data were obtained in a study of shared clonotypes between healthy human individuals. This CDR3 has 13 residues. V dropped 2 bases and J dropped 6 bases, with 8 bases sitting between them. Germline V gene data show CDR1 as MDHEN and CDR2 as SYDVKM.

Sequencing was performed on PBMCs. This chain joins TRBV28 and TRBJ1-3; D is undetermined. This TCR was sampled from a woman in her thirties or forties in good health. Some clones in this sample may be carry-over from other donors' samples. CDR3 in amino acids: CASSLIGPNTIYF. CDR3 nucleotide sequence: TGTGCCAGCAGTTTAATTGGCCCAAACACCATATATTTT. Full variable domain (outside the CDR3, taken from reference TRBV28 and TRBJ1-3): DVKVTQSSRYLVKRTGEKVFLECVQDMDHENMFWYRQDPGLGLRLIYFSYDVKMKEKGDIPEGYSVSREKKERFSLILESASTNQTSMYLCASSLIGPNTIYFGEGSWLTVV.